This paragraph reports one T cell receptor beta chain. Its antigen remains unidentified. The data were obtained in a study of blood T cells in healthy people across ages. General study findings and limits: CMV infection status of these donors was not known. The study found more naive CD4+ cells and higher diversity in long-lived than aged donors.

Trimming removed 0 bases from V and 9 bases from J, with 18 bases in between. Germline V gene sequence: CDR1 MNHEY, CDR2 SVGAGI. The CDR3 sequence is 16 residues long. Next came a second PCR, run for about 6 to 12 cycles, which used a sample-barcoded 5' primer along with a J-beta primer mix. A template-switch adaptor that had 12 random nucleotides put a tag on each cDNA molecule. From the 5' RACE reads, TCRdb called clonotypes with MiXCR, one entry per CDR3 protein. The sample has approximately 830,000 distinct CDR3 sequences; 55% to 65% are singletons. The V call is TRBV6-5, the J call TRBJ1-5; D perhaps matches TRBD1 (5 bases). The receptor's source is a man aged 25-40 years in good health. The material sequenced was blood. CDR3 DNA sequence: TGTGCCAGCAGTTACTCGACTCCGGGACGCACCCCGCCCCAGCATTTT. Amino acids: CASSYSTPGRTPPQHF.